A selection of T cell receptor beta chains follows, all from one sample in a study of T cell responses to AZD1222 COVID-19 vaccine. Libraries were prepared by immunoSEQ multiplex PCR; TCRdb keeps only in-frame clonotypes and omits some of them. The repertoire includes 44,000 or so clones, about four fifths of them detected once, and 20% to 25% sits in the top ten. The sample in question was peripheral blood, obtained 28 days after the second dose of the MenACWY control vaccine. The receptor set was obtained from an adult who received the MenACWY meningococcal vaccine as a control. The CDR3 runs from the conserved cysteine through the conserved F or W. A D gene is named only where the DNA matches it firmly. The listing skips clone size in some rows; elsewhere it reads once, few, many or a size class.

clone_size: NA
j_call: TRBJ1-5
v_call: TRBV14
d_call: NA
cdr3_aa: CASSQGGNQPQHF
cdr3_nt: TGTGCCAGCAGCCAAGGAGGGAATCAGCCCCAGCATTTT

clone_size: NA
j_call: TRBJ1-1
v_call: TRBV27
d_call: NA
cdr3_aa: CASSLGPETMNTEAFF
cdr3_nt: TGTGCCAGCAGTTTAGGGCCAGAAACTATGAACACTGAAGCTTTCTTT

clone_size: NA
j_call: TRBJ1-1
v_call: TRBV6-5
d_call: NA
cdr3_aa: CASSHSGRAGTEAFF
cdr3_nt: TGTGCCAGCAGCCACTCTGGCAGGGCGGGGACTGAAGCTTTCTTT

clone_size: NA
j_call: TRBJ1-1
v_call: TRBV27
d_call: TRBD1
cdr3_aa: CASSLYRGRTEAFF
cdr3_nt: TGTGCCAGCAGTTTGTACAGGGGAAGGACTGAAGCTTTCTTT

clone_size: NA
j_call: TRBJ1-6
v_call: TRBV5-1
d_call: TRBD1
cdr3_aa: CASSSETGTRYNSPLHF
cdr3_nt: TGCGCCAGCAGCTCCGAGACAGGGACCAGGTATAATTCACCCCTCCACTTT

clone_size: NA
j_call: TRBJ2-3
v_call: TRBV6-6
d_call: NA
cdr3_aa: CASSLGATYTDTQYF
cdr3_nt: TGTGCCAGCAGTCTCGGGGCGACTTACACAGATACGCAGTATTTT

clone_size: NA
j_call: TRBJ2-1
v_call: TRBV5-1
d_call: TRBD2
cdr3_aa: CASKKDGLAGGPFQFF
cdr3_nt: TGCGCCAGCAAAAAAGACGGACTAGCGGGAGGGCCTTTCCAGTTCTTC

clone_size: NA
j_call: TRBJ1-1
v_call: TRBV10-3
d_call: NA
cdr3_aa: CSPLTEAFF
cdr3_nt: TGTTCCCCGCTCACTGAAGCTTTCTTT

clone_size: once
j_call: TRBJ1-3
v_call: TRBV5-5
d_call: TRBD1
cdr3_aa: CASSFRTGRLYF
cdr3_nt: TGTGCCAGCAGCTTCCGGACAGGGAGGTTGTATTTT

clone_size: NA
j_call: TRBJ1-2
v_call: TRBV12-3/TRBV12-4
d_call: NA
cdr3_aa: CASTTGINYGYTF
cdr3_nt: TGTGCCAGCACTACAGGGATAAACTATGGCTACACCTTC

clone_size: NA
j_call: TRBJ2-4
v_call: TRBV30
d_call: NA
cdr3_aa: CAWSVPGLRSIQYF
cdr3_nt: TGTGCCTGGAGTGTACCAGGATTGAGGAGCATTCAGTACTTC

clone_size: medium-sized
j_call: TRBJ1-1
v_call: TRBV11-2
d_call: TRBD1
cdr3_aa: CASSLEWTGNEAFF
cdr3_nt: TGTGCCAGCAGCTTAGAATGGACAGGGAATGAAGCTTTCTTT

clone_size: NA
j_call: TRBJ2-7
v_call: TRBV30
d_call: TRBD1
cdr3_aa: CAWSGTGDEQYF
cdr3_nt: TGTGCCTGGTCCGGGACAGGGGATGAGCAGTACTTC

clone_size: NA
j_call: TRBJ2-5
v_call: TRBV7-9
d_call: TRBD1
cdr3_aa: CASMRGRQETQYF
cdr3_nt: TGTGCCAGCATGAGGGGGCGCCAAGAGACCCAGTACTTC

clone_size: NA
j_call: TRBJ2-6
v_call: TRBV3-1/TRBV3-2
d_call: TRBD2
cdr3_aa: CASSQDRTSAYSGANVLTF
cdr3_nt: TGTGCCAGCAGCCAAGATCGCACTAGCGCCTACTCTGGGGCCAACGTCCTGACTTTC

clone_size: NA
j_call: TRBJ1-1
v_call: TRBV2
d_call: TRBD1
cdr3_aa: CASSDREDTEAFF
cdr3_nt: TGTGCCAGCAGCGACAGGGAGGACACTGAAGCTTTCTTT

clone_size: once
j_call: TRBJ1-1
v_call: TRBV6-5
d_call: TRBD1
cdr3_aa: CASGDRPGGREAFF
cdr3_nt: TGTGCCAGCGGGGACCGACCAGGGGGGAGGGAAGCTTTCTTT

clone_size: NA
j_call: TRBJ2-7
v_call: TRBV3-1/TRBV3-2
d_call: NA
cdr3_aa: CASGSYEQYF
cdr3_nt: TGTGCCAGCGGTTCCTACGAGCAGTACTTC

clone_size: NA
j_call: TRBJ1-2
v_call: TRBV5-4
d_call: NA
cdr3_aa: CASSLPGGYGYTF
cdr3_nt: TGTGCCAGCAGCTTACCGGGAGGCTATGGCTACACCTTC

clone_size: few
j_call: TRBJ2-5
v_call: TRBV28
d_call: TRBD2
cdr3_aa: CASSLGGQETQYF
cdr3_nt: TGTGCCAGCAGTTTGGGGGGGCAAGAGACCCAGTACTTC

clone_size: few
j_call: TRBJ1-6
v_call: TRBV30
d_call: NA
cdr3_aa: CAWMVSYNSPLHF
cdr3_nt: TGTGCCTGGATGGTATCCTATAATTCACCCCTCCACTTT

clone_size: NA
j_call: TRBJ2-7
v_call: TRBV6-5
d_call: TRBD2
cdr3_aa: CASRLLAGPEQYF
cdr3_nt: TGTGCCAGCAGGCTACTAGCGGGACCCGAGCAGTACTTC

clone_size: NA
j_call: TRBJ1-1
v_call: TRBV6-5
d_call: NA
cdr3_aa: CASTISRNTEAFF
cdr3_nt: TGTGCCAGCACAATAAGCAGGAACACTGAAGCTTTCTTT

clone_size: NA
j_call: TRBJ1-5
v_call: TRBV3-1/TRBV3-2
d_call: NA
cdr3_aa: CASSQGRLSNQPQHF
cdr3_nt: TGTGCCAGCAGCCAAGGCAGACTCAGCAATCAGCCCCAGCATTTT

clone_size: few
j_call: TRBJ2-2
v_call: TRBV6-1
d_call: NA
cdr3_aa: CASSDGNTGELFF
cdr3_nt: TGTGCCAGCAGTGATGGGAACACCGGGGAGCTGTTTTTT

clone_size: NA
j_call: TRBJ1-3
v_call: TRBV7-9
d_call: NA
cdr3_aa: CASSWGTTGNTIYF
cdr3_nt: TGTGCCAGCAGCTGGGGGACCACTGGAAACACCATATATTTT

clone_size: NA
j_call: TRBJ2-7
v_call: TRBV7-6
d_call: TRBD2
cdr3_aa: CASSPGLAGGFYEQYF
cdr3_nt: TGTGCCAGCAGCCCAGGACTAGCGGGAGGGTTCTACGAGCAGTACTTC

clone_size: few
j_call: TRBJ1-3
v_call: TRBV7-6
d_call: TRBD1
cdr3_aa: CASSLGWTGSGNTIYF
cdr3_nt: TGTGCCAGCAGCTTAGGATGGACAGGATCTGGAAACACCATATATTTT

clone_size: NA
j_call: TRBJ2-3
v_call: TRBV4-2
d_call: NA
cdr3_aa: CASSQGENSRWYF
cdr3_nt: TGTGCCAGCAGCCAAGGGGAGAACTCGCGGTGGTATTTT

clone_size: NA
j_call: TRBJ2-2
v_call: TRBV25-1
d_call: NA
cdr3_aa: CASRNTGELFF
cdr3_nt: TGTGCCAGCAGAAACACCGGGGAGCTGTTTTTT

clone_size: NA
j_call: TRBJ1-2
v_call: TRBV6-5
d_call: TRBD1
cdr3_aa: CATTGTGLSNYGYTF
cdr3_nt: TGTGCCACAACCGGGACAGGACTCTCTAACTATGGCTACACCTTC

clone_size: NA
j_call: TRBJ1-5
v_call: TRBV2
d_call: NA
cdr3_aa: CASSSRQASNQPQHF
cdr3_nt: TGTGCCAGCAGTTCCCGACAGGCCAGCAATCAGCCCCAGCATTTT

clone_size: NA
j_call: TRBJ2-1
v_call: TRBV4-1
d_call: NA
cdr3_aa: CASRQGGRQTSYNEQFF
cdr3_nt: TGCGCCAGCAGGCAAGGGGGTCGACAGACCTCCTACAATGAGCAGTTCTTC